A single sample is the source of the 14 T cell receptor beta chains below, sequenced in a study of T cell changes during pregnancy in multiple sclerosis. Some clones are missing from TCRdb's copy, which holds only in-frame ones; the method was immunoSEQ multiplex PCR. Counted here are around 63,000 clones, around 92% occurring once; the ten biggest clones make up approximately 1.5%. Sequencing used peripheral blood, obtained after pregnancy. Receptor source: a female donor in good health, enrolled as a control in a pregnancy study.

The chain combines TRBV20-1 with TRBJ2-2; D unresolved. V was pared by 7 bases and J by 4 bases, with 4 bases between. The CDR3 spans 10 residues. Germline-derived CDR1 and CDR2 are DFQATT and SNEGSKA (reference sequence). The CDR3 loop reads CSVGTGELFF. The DNA of the CDR3 is TGCAGTGTCGGCACCGGGGAGCTGTTTTTT.

V and J are TRBV30 and TRBJ1-4; tentative D call: TRBD1 (6 bases). V was trimmed by 2 bases and J by 10 bases, leaving 14 bases between them. Germline values: CDR1 GTSNPN, CDR2 SVGIG (reference sequence). This CDR3 is built from 13 residues. The CDR3, as DNA: TGTGCCTGGAGTTTACTACAGGGCCGAAAACTGTTTTTT. Residues: CAWSLLQGRKLFF. The full variable domain, with the rest looked up from reference TRBV30 and TRBJ1-4, is SQTIHQWPATLVQPVGSPLSLECTVEGTSNPNLYWYRQAAGRGLQLLFYSVGIGQISSEVPQNLSASRPQDRQFILSSKKLLLSDSGFYLCAWSLLQGRKLFFGSGTQLSVL.

The chain links TRBV5-1 to TRBJ1-1; the D gene is possibly TRBD1 (5 bases). Germline V gene lookup returns CDR1 SGHRS and CDR2 YFSETQ. V lost 4 bases and J 6 bases, leaving 13 bases between the germline ends. The length of the CDR3 is 13 residues. CDR3 amino acids: CASSRTGAPEAFF. Here the CDR3 DNA reads TGCGCCAGCAGCCGTACAGGAGCCCCTGAAGCTTTCTTT.

The chain links TRBV11-2 to TRBJ1-1; D is unresolved. CDR1 SGHAT and CDR2 FQNNGV come from the germline V gene. Trimming left V 5 bases short and J 1 base short, with 17 bases between. The CDR3 totals 16 residues. Here the CDR3 reads CASSPPVGGKNTEAFF. The CDR3 DNA reads TGTGCCAGCAGCCCGCCGGTGGGCGGGAAGAACACTGAAGCTTTCTTT.

The rearrangement links TRBV9 to TRBJ2-5; weak D call: TRBD1 (6 bases). Germline CDR1 reads SGDLS; CDR2 reads YYNGEE. The V gene lost 4 bases and the J gene lost 2 bases, with 15 bases spanning the gap. There are 15 residues in the CDR3. The CDR3 protein is CASSPVLGAQETQYF. The CDR3 nucleotides are TGTGCCAGCAGCCCCGTGTTGGGGGCTCAAGAGACCCAGTACTTC.

The chain links TRBV27 to TRBJ1-2; a weak D match, TRBD1 (5 bases). Germline V gene data show CDR1 as MNHEY and CDR2 as SMNVEV (reference sequence). The CDR3 is 13 amino acids. The V and J ends lost 5 bases and 8 bases respectively, with 15 bases between them. CDR3 bases: TGTGCCAGCAGTCCGCGGGACTTGGTGGGCTACACCTTC. Protein sequence: CASSPRDLVGYTF.

This clone has just a few counts. V and J are TRBV2 and TRBJ1-6; weak D call: TRBD1 (5 bases). Germline V gene data show CDR1 as SNHLY and CDR2 as FYNNEI. Trimming pared 7 bases from V and 8 bases from J, leaving 18 bases between. The CDR3 is 15 amino acids. The CDR3 region is CASKEGSPSDSPLHF. DNA for the CDR3: TGTGCCAGCAAGGAGGGGTCGCCTTCTGATTCACCCCTCCACTTT.

The genes are TRBV7-2 and TRBJ2-1; the match to TRBD1 covers 7 bases. The junction had 5 bases not matched to a gene; V was cut back by 4 bases and J by 2 bases. Looked up from germline, CDR1 is SGHTA and CDR2 is FQGNSA. The CDR3 is 15 residues long. CDR3 residues: CASSYRTGAYNEQFF. CDR3 nucleotides: TGTGCCAGCAGCTATCGGACAGGAGCCTACAATGAGCAGTTCTTC.

The table lists this clone with a count of one. The rearrangement links TRBV28 to TRBJ1-1; unclear D gene. This CDR3 is built from 16 residues. Germline V gene data show CDR1 as MDHEN and CDR2 as SYDVKM. V gave up 3 bases and J gave up 3 bases, with 17 bases separating them. This CDR3 is CASSLASRGMDTEAFF. As DNA, the CDR3 is TGTGCCAGCAGTTTGGCTTCGCGGGGTATGGACACTGAAGCTTTCTTT. Together with reference TRBV28 and TRBJ1-1, the CDR3 gives the full variable domain: DVKVTQSSRYLVKRTGEKVFLECVQDMDHENMFWYRQDPGLGLRLIYFSYDVKMKEKGDIPEGYSVSREKKERFSLILESASTNQTSMYLCASSLASRGMDTEAFFGQGTRLTVV.

This chain links TRBV5-1 with TRBJ1-2; 8 positions match TRBD1. J lost 4 bases, V lost 7 bases, and 12 bases had no gene match. This CDR3 region has 15 residues. Per germline, CDR1 SGHRS and CDR2 YFSETQ. DNA of the CDR3: TGCGCCAGCGATACCGGGGACAGGAGCATCTATGGCTACACCTTC. Its translation is CASDTGDRSIYGYTF.

The V call is TRBV5-1, the J call TRBJ1-3; D uncertain. From germline, CDR1 is SGHRS and CDR2 YFSETQ. This CDR3 comprises 14 residues. The V end lost 1 base, the J end lost 0 bases, and 5 bases lay between the germline ends. The CDR3 reads CASSLTSSGNTIYF. The CDR3 DNA reads TGCGCCAGCAGCTTGACCAGCTCTGGAAACACCATATATTTT.

V gene TRBV19 combines with J gene TRBJ1-1; 10 bases line up with TRBD1. This CDR3 has 16 residues. The J segment lost 1 base and the V segment lost 5 bases, leaving 7 bases of the junction unmatched. The germline V gene has CDR1 LNHDA and CDR2 SQIVND (reference sequence). CDR3 loop: CASSPRDRGRNTEAFF. In nucleotides, the CDR3 is TGTGCCAGTAGTCCGCGAGACAGGGGGCGGAACACTGAAGCTTTCTTT.

The CDR3 coding sequence is TGTGCCAGCAGCACTCGGACAGGGCGTTCGGAAGAGCAGTACTTC. Translated: CASSTRTGRSEEQYF. The V gene is TRBV7-2, the J gene TRBJ2-7; 8 positions match TRBD1. Unmatched junction bases numbered 13, after V lost 5 bases and J lost 7 bases. The length of the CDR3 is 15 residues. CDR1 is SGHTA, CDR2 FQGNSA, per germline.

V is TRBV27 and J is TRBJ1-1; D remains ambiguous. CDR1 is MNHEY and CDR2 is SMNVEV in the germline V gene (reference sequence). Trimming pared 8 bases from V and 7 bases from J, leaving 8 bases between. The CDR3 runs 10 residues. The CDR3, as DNA: TGTGCCAGCGGGCGGGGTGAAGCTTTCTTT. It translates to CASGRGEAFF.